This passage covers 13 T cell receptor beta chains from one sample sequenced in a study of graft-versus-host responses after intestinal transplantation. Some clones are missing from TCRdb's copy, which holds only in-frame ones; the method was immunoSEQ multiplex PCR. The sample consists of tens of thousands of clones, approximately 88% of them appearing once. Their specific antigens are unknown. Sequenced here: unstimulated CD8+ T cells sorted from spleen or lymph node cells, sampled before intestinal transplant. The receptors here all came from a human donor who received an intestinal transplant.

The J gene is TRBJ2-2, the V gene TRBV6-1, with 12 bases matching TRBD2. After removal of 8 bases from V and 5 bases from J, the junction contained 6 bases not matched to a gene. The CDR3 loop spans 15 amino acids. Germline V gene sequence: CDR1 MNHNS, CDR2 SASEGT. The CDR3, as DNA: TGTGCCAGCCGCCGACTAGCGGGAGCTACCGGGGAGCTGTTTTTT. This sequence encodes CASRRLAGATGELFF.

The chain recombines TRBV27 with TRBJ2-2; 8 bases are a match to TRBD1. J was trimmed by 3 bases and V by 2 bases; bases with no gene match: 5. Germline V CDR1 and CDR2: MNHEY, SMNVEV (reference sequence). CDR3 length equals 16 residues. The chain's CDR3 is CASSLPGGADTGELFF. The CDR3 nucleotides read TGTGCCAGCAGTTTACCAGGGGGCGCAGACACCGGGGAGCTGTTTTTT.

The V gene is TRBV28, the J gene TRBJ2-7; the D is unclear. The V gene's germline CDR1 is MDHEN and CDR2 SYDVKM. V lost 3 bases and J lost 1, with 4 bases in between. The CDR3 totals 12 residues. The CDR3 protein is CASSFLSYEQYF. The CDR3 DNA follows: TGTGCCAGCAGTTTCCTATCCTACGAGCAGTACTTC.

This chain connects TRBV9 to TRBJ2-3; 12 bases agree with TRBD1. The germline V gene encodes CDR1 SGDLS and CDR2 YYNGEE. This CDR3 is 16 amino acids long. V trimming: 7 bases; J trimming: 4 bases; junction bases outside the gene matches: 10. The CDR3: CASGGLGQGAPDTQYF. CDR3 sequence (DNA): TGTGCCAGCGGCGGACTGGGACAGGGGGCGCCAGATACGCAGTATTTT.

This clone was found a few times. V and J are TRBV6-4 and TRBJ2-3, with 9 nucleotides matching TRBD2. The CDR3 is 15 residues long. J lost 7 bases, V lost 0 bases, and 5 bases had no gene match. CDR1 MRHNA and CDR2 SNTAGT come from the germline V gene. CDR3 region: CASSDSSGGPYTQYF. The CDR3 bases are TGTGCCAGCAGTGACTCTAGCGGGGGCCCATATACGCAGTATTTT.

The chain carries TRBV28 and TRBJ2-7; 10 nucleotides agree with TRBD2. Germline CDR1 MDHEN, CDR2 SYDVKM. After removal of 4 bases from V and 4 bases from J, the junction contained 4 bases not matched to a gene. There are 14 residues in the CDR3. The chain's CDR3 is CASSSWTSGYEQYF. CDR3 in DNA: TGTGCCAGCAGTTCGTGGACTAGCGGTTACGAGCAGTACTTC. The entire variable domain, with the rest obtained from reference TRBV28 and TRBJ2-7, is as follows: DVKVTQSSRYLVKRTGEKVFLECVQDMDHENMFWYRQDPGLGLRLIYFSYDVKMKEKGDIPEGYSVSREKKERFSLILESASTNQTSMYLCASSSWTSGYEQYFGPGTRLTVT.

This sequence joins TRBV28 and TRBJ2-5, with 9 bases fitting TRBD2. CDR3 length: 15 amino acids. With 6 bases clipped from V and 5 bases from J, the junction kept 10 bases outside the gene matches. The germline V gene encodes CDR1 MDHEN and CDR2 SYDVKM. The DNA of the CDR3 is TGTGCCAGCAGGCCCCTGGGCGGGAGGGGGGAGACCCAGTACTTC. Amino acid sequence: CASRPLGGRGETQYF.

The rearrangement uses TRBV5-6 and TRBJ2-7; 11 nucleotides align to TRBD1. The CDR3 covers 14 residues. Looked up from germline, CDR1 is SGHDT and CDR2 is YYEEEE. The J segment lost 6 bases and the V segment lost 4 bases, leaving 6 bases of the junction unmatched. The CDR3 loop reads CASSAGTGGREQYF. The CDR3 coding sequence is TGTGCCAGCAGCGCCGGGACAGGGGGGCGCGAGCAGTACTTC.

This chain uses TRBV11-2 with TRBJ1-3, with D maybe TRBD1 (5 bases). Germline V gene sequence: CDR1 SGHAT, CDR2 FQNNGV. Trimming stripped 7 bases from V and 5 bases from J, with 18 bases between. This CDR3 has 15 amino acids. For the CDR3, the DNA is TGTGCCAGCACCCACTTAAGGACACGTCGAAACACCATATATTTT. Protein: CASTHLRTRRNTIYF.

This chain links TRBV5-1 with TRBJ2-1, with D perhaps matching TRBD2 (6 bases). With 0 bases removed from V and 2 bases from J, the gap between germline ends came to 12 bases. The CDR3 totals 16 residues. CDR1 SGHRS and CDR2 YFSETQ come from the germline V gene. CDR3 nucleotides: TGCGCCAGCAGCTTGGTAGGGGACTCCCCCTACAATGAGCAGTTCTTC. It specifies CASSLVGDSPYNEQFF. The variable domain in full, with the rest retrieved from reference TRBV5-1 and TRBJ2-1, is KAGVTQTPRYLIKTRGQQVTLSCSPISGHRSVSWYQQTPGQGLQFLFEYFSETQRNKGNFPGRFSGRQFSNSRSEMNVSTLELGDSALYLCASSLVGDSPYNEQFFGPGTRLTVL.

The rearrangement joins TRBV2 to TRBJ2-7, with 10 bases lining up with TRBD2. The CDR3 contains 15 residues. Per germline, CDR1 SNHLY and CDR2 FYNNEI. After removal of 8 bases from V and 6 bases from J, the junction contained 13 bases not matched to a gene. The CDR3 DNA reads TGTGCCAGCTCGGCCCTAGCGGGAGAGGGGTCCGAGCAGTACTTC. Translated: CASSALAGEGSEQYF.

This chain joins TRBV5-6 and TRBJ2-5; 11 nucleotides agree with TRBD1. From germline, CDR1 is SGHDT and CDR2 YYEEEE. The CDR3 runs 17 residues. Trimming took 0 bases from V and 2 from J; bases not matched to a gene: 6. The DNA for the CDR3 is TGTGCCAGCAGCTTGGGGACCGGGACAGGGGGGCAAGAGACCCAGTACTTC. Amino acids: CASSLGTGTGGQETQYF.

The rearrangement joins TRBV23-1 to TRBJ2-1, with TRBD2 matching over 9 bases. TRBV23-1 is an ORF for which the function is uncertain. Germline trimming cut 0 bases from V and 9 bases from J; bases unmatched to any gene: 0. This CDR3 comprises 13 residues. The CDR3 here is CASSQSSGSEQFF. CDR3 DNA sequence: TGCGCCAGCAGTCAATCTAGCGGGAGTGAGCAGTTCTTC.